This TCR beta chain was observed in a study of cytomegalovirus exposure and HLA in healthy donors. Whole-study findings and limits: Roughly even sequencing depth across donors was the assumption behind the presence/absence analyses. With DRB1 most and HLA-C fewest, TCR association rates differed between HLA loci in a later analysis. The number of N-insertions in an Asian-associated ancestry cluster was reportedly below the 666-donor mean in a later analysis.

Trimming cost V 2 bases and J 3 bases; bases outside gene matches: 10. CDR1 LNHNV and CDR2 YYDKDF come from the germline V gene (reference sequence). This CDR3 has 17 amino acids. Primers for the PCR totalled 60 Vbeta and 13 Jbeta. Clones were sequenced by immunoSEQ multiplex PCR, and TCRdb holds only the in-frame ones, with some missing. The sample yields 100,000 to 150,000 clones, of which the top ten take up roughly 1.7%. A note on this clone: Its antigen is currently unknown.

The source material was PBMCs. This clonotype originated in a woman aged 40 to 50 in good health and CMV-seropositive. This chain joins TRBV15 and TRBJ1-2; 9 bases agree with TRBD1. CDR3 coding DNA: TGTGCCACCAGCAGAATATCCGGGACAGGGCTAGACTATGGCTACACCTTC. As protein: CATSRISGTGLDYGYTF.